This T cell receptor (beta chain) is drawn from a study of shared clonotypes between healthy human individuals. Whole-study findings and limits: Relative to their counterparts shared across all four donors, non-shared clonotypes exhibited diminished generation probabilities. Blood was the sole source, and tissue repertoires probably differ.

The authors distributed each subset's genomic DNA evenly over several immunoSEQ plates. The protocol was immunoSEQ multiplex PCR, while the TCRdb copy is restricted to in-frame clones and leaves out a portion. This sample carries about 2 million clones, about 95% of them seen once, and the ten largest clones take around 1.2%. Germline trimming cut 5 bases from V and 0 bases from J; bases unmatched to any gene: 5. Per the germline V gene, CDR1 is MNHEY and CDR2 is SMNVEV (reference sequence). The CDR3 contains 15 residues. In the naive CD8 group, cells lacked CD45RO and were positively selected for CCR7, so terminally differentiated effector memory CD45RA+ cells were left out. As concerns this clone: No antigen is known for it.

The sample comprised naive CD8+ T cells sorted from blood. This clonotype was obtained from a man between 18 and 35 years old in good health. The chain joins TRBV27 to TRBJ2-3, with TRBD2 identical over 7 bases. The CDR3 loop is CASSPLAASTDTQYF. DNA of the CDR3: TGTGCCAGCAGTCCCCTAGCGGCTAGCACAGATACGCAGTATTTT.